This T cell receptor (beta chain) was captured by sequencing in a study of control samples from healthy donors and cancer patients. This clone came up a few times. Germline values: CDR1 SEHNR, CDR2 FQNEAQ (reference sequence). The V gene lost 10 bases and the J gene lost 7 bases, with 3 bases spanning the gap. This CDR3 region has 8 residues. Sequenced by immunoSEQ multiplex PCR; TCRdb stores in-frame clones only, minus some. This sample has 90,000 or so clones, with around nine tenths found just once. The source of this sequence is a woman aged 60-75 years in good health. The material sequenced was blood. The V call is TRBV7-9, the J call TRBJ2-3; D is uncertain. CDR3 amino acids: CANNTQYF. CDR3 bases: TGTGCCAACAATACGCAGTATTTT.